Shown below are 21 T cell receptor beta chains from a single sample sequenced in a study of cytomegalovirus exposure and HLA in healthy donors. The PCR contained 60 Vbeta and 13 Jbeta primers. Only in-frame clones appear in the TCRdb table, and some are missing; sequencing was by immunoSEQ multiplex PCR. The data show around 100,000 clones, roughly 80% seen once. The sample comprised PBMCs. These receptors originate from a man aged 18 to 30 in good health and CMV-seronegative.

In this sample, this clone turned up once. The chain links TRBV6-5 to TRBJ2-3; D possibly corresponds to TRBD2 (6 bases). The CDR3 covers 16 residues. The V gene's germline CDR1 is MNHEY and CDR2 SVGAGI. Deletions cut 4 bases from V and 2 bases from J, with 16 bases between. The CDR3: CASSSLIGTYTDTQYF. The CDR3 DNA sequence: TGTGCCAGCAGTTCGTTAATCGGGACTTACACAGATACGCAGTATTTT.

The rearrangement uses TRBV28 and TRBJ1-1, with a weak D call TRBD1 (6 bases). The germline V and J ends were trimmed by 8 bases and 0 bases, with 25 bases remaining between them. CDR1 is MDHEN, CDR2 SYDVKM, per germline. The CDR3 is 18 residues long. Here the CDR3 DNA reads TGTGCCAGCCCACCCACGGGGAGGGGGGTTGGCATGAACACTGAAGCTTTCTTT. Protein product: CASPPTGRGVGMNTEAFF.

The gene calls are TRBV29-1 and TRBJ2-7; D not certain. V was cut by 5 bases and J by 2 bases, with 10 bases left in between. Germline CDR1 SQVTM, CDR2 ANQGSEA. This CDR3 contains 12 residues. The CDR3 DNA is TGCAGCGTTTTCGGGTCGACCTACGAGCAGTACTTC. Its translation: CSVFGSTYEQYF.

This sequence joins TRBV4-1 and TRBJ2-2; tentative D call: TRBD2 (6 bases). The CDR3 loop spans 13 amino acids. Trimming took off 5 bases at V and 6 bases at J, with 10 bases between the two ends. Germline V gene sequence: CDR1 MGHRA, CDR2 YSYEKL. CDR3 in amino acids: CASSFRRAGELFF. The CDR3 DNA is TGCGCCAGCAGCTTCAGGAGGGCCGGGGAGCTGTTTTTT.

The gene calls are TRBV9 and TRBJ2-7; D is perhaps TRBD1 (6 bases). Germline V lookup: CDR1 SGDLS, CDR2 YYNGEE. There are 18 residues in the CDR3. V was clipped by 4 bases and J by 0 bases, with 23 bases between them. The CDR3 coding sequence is TGTGCCAGCAGCCCTCCCACCCTCTTGACAGGTATCTCCTACGAGCAGTACTTC. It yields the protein CASSPPTLLTGISYEQYF. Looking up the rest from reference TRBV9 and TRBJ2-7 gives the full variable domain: DSGVTQTPKHLITATGQRVTLRCSPRSGDLSVYWYQQSLDQGLQFLIQYYNGEERAKGNILERFSAQQFPDLHSELNLSSLELGDSALYFCASSPPTLLTGISYEQYFGPGTRLTVT.

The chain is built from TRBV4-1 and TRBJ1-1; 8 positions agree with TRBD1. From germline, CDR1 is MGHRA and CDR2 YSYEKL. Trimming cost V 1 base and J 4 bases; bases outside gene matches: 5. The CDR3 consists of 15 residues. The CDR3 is CASSQGTGYGTEAFF. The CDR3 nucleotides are TGCGCCAGCAGCCAAGGGACAGGGTATGGCACTGAAGCTTTCTTT.

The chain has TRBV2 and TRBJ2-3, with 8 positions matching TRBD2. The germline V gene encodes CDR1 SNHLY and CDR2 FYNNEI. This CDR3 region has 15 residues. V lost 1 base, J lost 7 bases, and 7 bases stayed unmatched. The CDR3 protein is CASSEVAGNRNTQYF. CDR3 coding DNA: TGTGCCAGCAGTGAAGTAGCGGGAAATAGGAATACGCAGTATTTT.

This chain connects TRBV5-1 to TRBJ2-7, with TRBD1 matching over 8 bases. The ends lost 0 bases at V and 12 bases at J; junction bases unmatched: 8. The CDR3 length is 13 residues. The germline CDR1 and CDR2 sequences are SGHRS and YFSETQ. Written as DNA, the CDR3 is TGCGCCAGCAGCTTGGAGGGCCAGGGGGCTTGGTACTTC. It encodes CASSLEGQGAWYF.

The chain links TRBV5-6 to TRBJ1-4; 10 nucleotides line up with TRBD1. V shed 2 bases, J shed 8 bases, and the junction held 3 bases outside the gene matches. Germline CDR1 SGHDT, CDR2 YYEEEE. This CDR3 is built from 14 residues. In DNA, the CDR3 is TGTGCCAGCAGCTTAGGGACAGGGGTGGAAAAACTGTTTTTT. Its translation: CASSLGTGVEKLFF.

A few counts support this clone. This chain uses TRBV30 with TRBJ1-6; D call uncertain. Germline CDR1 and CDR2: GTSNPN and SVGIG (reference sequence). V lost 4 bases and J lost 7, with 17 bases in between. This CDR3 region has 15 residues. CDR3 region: CAWTPRPDPNSPLHF. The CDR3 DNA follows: TGTGCCTGGACCCCTAGACCCGACCCCAATTCACCCCTCCACTTT.

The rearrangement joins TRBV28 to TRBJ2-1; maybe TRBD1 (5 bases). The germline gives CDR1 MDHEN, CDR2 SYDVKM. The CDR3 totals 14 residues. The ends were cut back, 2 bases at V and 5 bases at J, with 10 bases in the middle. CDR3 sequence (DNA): TGTGCCAGCAGTTTAGACAGCTTGGACAATGAGCAGTTCTTC. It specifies CASSLDSLDNEQFF.

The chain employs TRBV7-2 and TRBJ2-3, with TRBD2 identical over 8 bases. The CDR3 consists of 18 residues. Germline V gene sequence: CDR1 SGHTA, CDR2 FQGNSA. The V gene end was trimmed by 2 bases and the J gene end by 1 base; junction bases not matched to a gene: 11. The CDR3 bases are TGTGCCAGCAGCTTATTCCCAGCGGGAGTGGGGGGCACAGATACGCAGTATTTT. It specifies CASSLFPAGVGGTDTQYF.

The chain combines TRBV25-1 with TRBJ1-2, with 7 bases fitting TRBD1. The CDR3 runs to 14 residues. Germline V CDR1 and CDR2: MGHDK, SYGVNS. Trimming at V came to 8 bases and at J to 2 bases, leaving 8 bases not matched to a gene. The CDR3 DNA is TGTGCCAGCGCACTCGGGACAGCAAACTATGGCTACACCTTC. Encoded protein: CASALGTANYGYTF.

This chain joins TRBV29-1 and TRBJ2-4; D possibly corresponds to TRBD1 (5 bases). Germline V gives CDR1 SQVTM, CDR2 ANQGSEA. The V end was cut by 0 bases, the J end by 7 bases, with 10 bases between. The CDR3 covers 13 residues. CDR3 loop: CSVEDLRANIQYF. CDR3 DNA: TGCAGCGTTGAAGATCTCAGGGCTAACATTCAGTACTTC.

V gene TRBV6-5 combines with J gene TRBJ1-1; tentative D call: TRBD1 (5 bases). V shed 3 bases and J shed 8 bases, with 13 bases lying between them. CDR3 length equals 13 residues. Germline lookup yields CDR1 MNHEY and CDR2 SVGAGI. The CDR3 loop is CASSYYGTQEAFF. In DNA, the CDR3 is TGTGCCAGCAGTTATTACGGGACTCAGGAAGCTTTCTTT.

CDR3 in amino acids: CASSNGLDNEQFF. CDR3 in DNA: TGTGCCAGCAGTAACGGACTAGACAATGAGCAGTTCTTC. This rearrangement joins TRBV28 to TRBJ2-1; 7 bases are shared with TRBD2. The V segment lost 5 bases and the J segment 5 bases; nucleotides outside the gene matches: 3. The length of the CDR3 is 13 residues. The germline V gene encodes CDR1 MDHEN and CDR2 SYDVKM.

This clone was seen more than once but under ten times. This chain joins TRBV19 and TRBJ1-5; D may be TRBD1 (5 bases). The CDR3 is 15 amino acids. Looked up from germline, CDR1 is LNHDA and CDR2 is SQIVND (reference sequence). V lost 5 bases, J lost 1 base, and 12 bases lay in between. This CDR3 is CASSGQGWSNQPQHF. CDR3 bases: TGTGCCAGTAGTGGCCAGGGTTGGAGCAATCAGCCCCAGCATTTT.

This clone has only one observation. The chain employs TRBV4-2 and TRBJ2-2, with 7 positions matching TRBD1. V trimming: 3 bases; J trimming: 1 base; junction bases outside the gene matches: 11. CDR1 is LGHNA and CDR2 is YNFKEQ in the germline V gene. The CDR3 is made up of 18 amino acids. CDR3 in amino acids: CASSHSGTAQRNTGELFF. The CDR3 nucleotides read TGTGCCAGCAGCCATTCCGGGACAGCCCAAAGGAACACCGGGGAGCTGTTTTTT.

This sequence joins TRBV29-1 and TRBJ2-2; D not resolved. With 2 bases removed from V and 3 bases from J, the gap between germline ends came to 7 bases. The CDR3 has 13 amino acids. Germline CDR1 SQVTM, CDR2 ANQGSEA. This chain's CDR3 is CSVESPDTGELFF. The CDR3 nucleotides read TGCAGCGTTGAATCCCCAGACACCGGGGAGCTGTTTTTT.

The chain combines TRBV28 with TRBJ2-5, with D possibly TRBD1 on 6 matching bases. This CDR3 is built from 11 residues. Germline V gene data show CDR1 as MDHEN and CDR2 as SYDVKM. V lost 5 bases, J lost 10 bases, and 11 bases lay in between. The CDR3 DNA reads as TGTGCCAGCAGTCCCCAGGGGAGCCAGTACTTC. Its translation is CASSPQGSQYF.

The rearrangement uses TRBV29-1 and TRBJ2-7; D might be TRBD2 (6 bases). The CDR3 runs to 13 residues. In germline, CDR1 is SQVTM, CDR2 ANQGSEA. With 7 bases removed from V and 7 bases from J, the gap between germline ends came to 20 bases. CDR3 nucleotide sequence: TGCAGCGGCGCTAGCACCATCCGGGGGGAGCAGTACTTC. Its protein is CSGASTIRGEQYF.